This T cell receptor beta chain is from a study of shared clonotypes between healthy human individuals. Using immunoSEQ multiplex PCR, the repertoire was profiled, and TCRdb retains in-frame clones only, with some absent. Of 1.5 million to 2.5 million clones in the sample, approximately 94% are singletons; the top ten hold 0.9% to 1.5%. Naivety among CD8 cells was defined by CD45RO negativity and positive CCR7 selection, thereby excluding terminally differentiated effector memory CD45RA+ cells. Donors had no recently reported acute infections or vaccinations and were HIV-negative. The sequence was collected from a man in his late teens or twenties in good health. Sample: naive CD8+ T cells sorted from blood.

The CDR3, as DNA: TGTGCCAGCAGCGGGGCGGTTAACGGGGGCAGGGTTCATGAGCAGTTCTTC. Its protein is CASSGAVNGGRVHEQFF. The chain carries TRBV5-4 and TRBJ2-1; D could derive from TRBD1 or TRBD2 (6 bases each). Between the trimmed V and J ends, which lost 4 bases and 8 bases, there was a span of 25 bases. This CDR3 comprises 17 residues. Per germline, CDR1 SGHNT and CDR2 YYREEE (reference sequence). The full variable domain, with the rest looked up from reference TRBV5-4 and TRBJ2-1, is ETGVTQSPTHLIKTRGQQVTLRCSSQSGHNTVSWYQQALGQGPQFIFQYYREEENGRGNFPPRFSGLQFPNYSSELNVNALELDDSALYLCASSGAVNGGRVHEQFFGPGTRLTVL.